This TCR beta chain was sequenced for a study of CD8 T cells in Susac syndrome. Reverse transcription of about 0.45 to 1 ug RNA was performed with random hexamers. Amplification of TCR beta CDR3 by immunoSEQ multiplex PCR spanned 54 Vbeta and 13 Jbeta. TCRdb ran MiXCR on the immunoSEQ multiplex PCR reads and lists one entry per CDR3 protein. The sample contains about 400,000 distinct CDR3 sequences, approximately 89% of which appear only once. The length of the CDR3 is 15 residues. V was clipped by 3 bases and J by 5 bases; unmatched bases: 6. Per germline, CDR1 ENHRY and CDR2 SYGVKD. The T cells that were sequenced for TCR beta were CD8+ and CD4+ cells from blood. FACS was used to enrich TEMRA cells, whereas the CD8+ and CD4+ T cells were obtained by negative isolation.

The receptor comes from a human donor with multiple sclerosis. The chain combines TRBV10-3 with TRBJ2-1, with 8 bases that match TRBD1. Specimen: CD8+ T cells from PBMCs. CDR3 DNA: TGTGCCATCAGTGACTCCGACAGGGGCGACAATGAGCAGTTCTTC. Translating gives CAISDSDRGDNEQFF.